Listed below are T cell receptor beta chains from one sample, sequenced in a study of OX40 agonist ivuxolimab in advanced cancers. Using immunoSEQ multiplex PCR, the repertoire was profiled, and TCRdb retains in-frame clones only, with some absent. The table records roughly 70,000 clones, approximately 86% of them present only once. The sequenced sample was CD4+ or CD8+ T cells sorted from blood, obtained in a trial of the OX40 agonist ivuxolimab. Every receptor here comes from an adult with an advanced solid tumor such as melanoma, head and neck, liver or kidney cancer. CDR3s include the opening cysteine and the closing phenylalanine or tryptophan. The D gene is left open where the match is weak. Only some rows state a clone size, as once, few, many or a class for expanded clones.

clone size	D gene	V gene	J gene	CDR3 DNA	CDR3 protein
NA	TRBD2	TRBV7-2	TRBJ2-1	TGTGCCAGCAGCTTAGATAGCGGGGTGCAGTTCTTC	CASSLDSGVQFF
NA	NA	TRBV19	TRBJ2-1	TGTGCCAGTAGTATCCGGGACCTCTCGCTTGGCAATGAGCAGTTCTTC	CASSIRDLSLGNEQFF
few	NA	TRBV2	TRBJ1-1	TGTGCCAGCAGGACTTCACCGAACACTGAAGCTTTCTTT	CASRTSPNTEAFF
few	NA	TRBV12-5	TRBJ2-3	TGTGCTAGTGGTTCGGGGGAGGGCACAGATACGCAGTATTTT	CASGSGEGTDTQYF
NA	NA	TRBV7-2	TRBJ1-1	TGTGCCAGCAGCCTAAACCGGGGAAAGGAAGCTTTCTTT	CASSLNRGKEAFF
NA	NA	TRBV19	TRBJ2-2	TGTGCCAGTAGTATACAGGCGAACACCGGGGAGCTGTTTTTT	CASSIQANTGELFF
NA	NA	TRBV2	TRBJ1-5	TGTGCCAGCAGCAAAGACATTGAGCCCCAGCATTTT	CASSKDIEPQHF
NA	NA	TRBV19	TRBJ2-2	TGTGCCAGTACCGTGAGGCCCGGGTTGAACACCGGGGAGCTGTTTTTT	CASTVRPGLNTGELFF
NA	NA	TRBV18	TRBJ2-7	TGTGCCAGCTCACCCCGTGTAGGGAGTTTCCCCTACGAGCAGTACTTC	CASSPRVGSFPYEQYF
NA	TRBD2	TRBV6-5	TRBJ2-5	TGTGCCAGCAGGGGGACTAGCGGGAGGCGGGAGACCCAGTACTTC	CASRGTSGRRETQYF
NA	NA	TRBV30	TRBJ1-1	TGTGCCTCCTCCAGACGCGGACGAGTGGCTGAAGCTTTCTTT	CASSRRGRVAEAFF
NA	TRBD1	TRBV5-4	TRBJ2-7	TGTGCCAGCCAGCCGGGACAGGGGACCTACGAGCAGTACTTC	CASQPGQGTYEQYF
NA	NA	TRBV7-9	TRBJ1-4	TGTGCCAGCAGCCGAACGGGCAGGGGAAGCGAAAAACTGTTTTTT	CASSRTGRGSEKLFF
NA	NA	TRBV30	TRBJ2-5	TGTGCCTGGGGTGGGCGCGCGGAGACCCAGTACTTC	CAWGGRAETQYF
NA	NA	TRBV19	TRBJ1-1	TGTGCCAGTACCCCACACAGGGTTTACACTGAAGCTTTCTTT	CASTPHRVYTEAFF
NA	NA	TRBV7-2	TRBJ1-1	TGTGCCAGCAGGACCGGGACACACAACACTGAAGCTTTCTTT	CASRTGTHNTEAFF
NA	TRBD2	TRBV5-1	TRBJ2-7	TGCGCCAGCAGCTCGGGACTAGCGGGATATGAGCAGTACTTC	CASSSGLAGYEQYF
NA	NA	TRBV5-1	TRBJ2-1	TGCGCCAGCAGCTGGGTCGGAGCGGCCACCTACAATGAGCAGTTCTTC	CASSWVGAATYNEQFF
NA	NA	TRBV6-5	TRBJ2-3	TGTGCCAGCAGTTCCGCGACCTACACAGATACGCAGTATTTT	CASSSATYTDTQYF
NA	TRBD1	TRBV30	TRBJ1-1	TGTGCCTGGACCAGGGGGCCTAACACTGAAGCTTTCTTT	CAWTRGPNTEAFF
NA	TRBD2	TRBV5-1	TRBJ2-5	TGCGCCAGCAGCTTGGCCTCCGGGGCGCGGGGGGAGACCCAGTACTTC	CASSLASGARGETQYF
NA	NA	TRBV15	TRBJ1-1	TGTGCCACCAGCAGAGATGTAGGTGTTGGGGGCGGTGAAGCTTTCTTT	CATSRDVGVGGGEAFF
NA	TRBD2	TRBV19	TRBJ2-7	TGTGCCAGTAGGCTGGGGACTAGCGGCACCTACGAGCAGTACTTC	CASRLGTSGTYEQYF
NA	NA	TRBV29-1	TRBJ1-5	TGCAGCGTTGCCGGAAATAGCAATCAGCCCCAGCATTTT	CSVAGNSNQPQHF
NA	NA	TRBV5-6	TRBJ1-2	TGTGCCAGCAGCCCCGGACCCTCAAGTGGCTACACCTTC	CASSPGPSSGYTF
NA	NA	TRBV29-1	TRBJ2-5	TGCAGCGTTGAAGGGGGGAAGGTCGGGCAAGAGACCCAGTACTTC	CSVEGGKVGQETQYF
NA	TRBD1	TRBV6-5	TRBJ1-2	TGTGCCAGCAGTCCCCGACAGGGCTCTGGCTACACCTTC	CASSPRQGSGYTF
NA	NA	TRBV7-2	TRBJ1-2	TGTGCCAGCAGCTTATACGGGGGAGCATCTGGCTACACCTTC	CASSLYGGASGYTF
NA	NA	TRBV11-3	TRBJ2-6	TGTGCCAGCAGCGCCACCGGAGGGGGATCTGGGGCCAACGTCCTGACTTTC	CASSATGGGSGANVLTF
NA	NA	TRBV27	TRBJ2-7	TGTGCCAGCAAAAAAACAGGGACCTACGAGCAGTACTTC	CASKKTGTYEQYF
few	TRBD2	TRBV29-1	TRBJ2-1	TGCAGCGTTGTCCGGGAGGCCTACAATGAGCAGTTCTTC	CSVVREAYNEQFF
NA	NA	TRBV29-1	TRBJ2-1	TGCAGCGTTGAAACAGGCAATGAGCAGTTCTTC	CSVETGNEQFF
once	NA	TRBV28	TRBJ2-3	TGTGCCAGCCGAACCCTGGGAGGATTAGATACGCAGTATTTT	CASRTLGGLDTQYF
NA	NA	TRBV5-1	TRBJ2-5	TGCGCCAGCAGCTTGGGCGGGGCTAATCAAGAGACCCAGTACTTC	CASSLGGANQETQYF
NA	NA	TRBV28	TRBJ2-1	TGTGCCAGCAGTTCCCTGGGGAACTACAATGAGCAGTTCTTC	CASSSLGNYNEQFF
NA	NA	TRBV7-2	TRBJ1-5	TGTGCCAGCAGCCGGCAGAACAATCAGCCCCAGCATTTT	CASSRQNNQPQHF
NA	NA	TRBV11-3	TRBJ2-5	TGTGCCAGCAGCGACGGGGCAACCCAGTACTTC	CASSDGATQYF
NA	TRBD2	TRBV7-2	TRBJ2-1	TGTGCCAGCAGCCCTTTCGGGGGGAGCTCCTACAATGAGCAGTTCTTC	CASSPFGGSSYNEQFF
NA	NA	TRBV7-9	TRBJ2-2	TGTGCCAGCAGCCATTCGACACCCCGAGGTACCGGGGAGCTGTTTTTT	CASSHSTPRGTGELFF
NA	TRBD2	TRBV11-2	TRBJ2-7	TGTGCCAGCAGCTCTAGCGGGAGGGCCTACGGGCAGTACTTC	CASSSSGRAYGQYF
NA	TRBD1	TRBV19	TRBJ2-1	TGTGCCAGTAGTATCAGGTCCGGGACAGGGTTTAATGAGCAGTTCTTC	CASSIRSGTGFNEQFF
NA	NA	TRBV7-2	TRBJ1-2	TGTGCCAGCAGCCCTAGGGCAGGGTCTGGCTACACCTTC	CASSPRAGSGYTF